This T cell receptor (beta chain) is drawn from a study of T cells in Graves' hyperthyroidism and ophthalmopathy. Amplified TCR beta CDR3 regions derived from RNA transcripts. The primer set for the first-round RT-PCR of the TCR CDR3 was HTBI. TCRdb called the multiplex PCR reads again in MiXCR, with one record for every CDR3 protein. Of under 350,000 distinct CDR3 sequences in the sample, around a fifth were seen once. Clinicians diagnosed patients from clinical symptoms, serum thyroxine and TRAb, thyroid ultrasound and orbital computed tomography. The PBMCs studied were ones that came from about 9.9 ml fresh peripheral blood. Findings of the study overall: Ophthalmopathy and stable hyperthyroidism were told apart by a 13 V-J model. Blood shared most expanded thyroid clonotypes above 0.001.

V lost 6 bases, J lost 4 bases, and 13 bases lay in between. The germline gives CDR1 SGHRS, CDR2 YFSETQ. The CDR3 is 14 residues long. This clonotype was seen a handful of times. Its antigen is currently unknown. What was sequenced was blood. This rearrangement joins TRBV5-1 to TRBJ2-2, with D hard to call. This receptor was taken from a woman between 50 and 59 years old with Graves' hyperthyroidism. The CDR3 sequence: CASTDGRITGELFF. DNA of the CDR3: TGCGCCAGCACCGATGGCAGGATCACCGGGGAGCTGTTTTTT.